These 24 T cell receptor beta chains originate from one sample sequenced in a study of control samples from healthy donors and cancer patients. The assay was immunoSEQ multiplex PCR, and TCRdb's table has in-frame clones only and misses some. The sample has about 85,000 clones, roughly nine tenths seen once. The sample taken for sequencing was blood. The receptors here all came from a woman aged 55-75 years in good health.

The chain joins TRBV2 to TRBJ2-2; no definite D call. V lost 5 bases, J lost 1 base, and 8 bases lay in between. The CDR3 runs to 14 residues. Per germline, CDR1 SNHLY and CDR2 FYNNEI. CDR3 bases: TGTGCCAGCAGTTCCTTCCAGAACACCGGGGAGCTGTTTTTT. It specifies CASSSFQNTGELFF.

For the CDR3, the DNA is TGCAGCGTTTCCCATGGGACAGACACTGAAGCTTTCTTT. It is translated as CSVSHGTDTEAFF. The chain employs TRBV29-1 and TRBJ1-1; 7 bases map to TRBD1. The trim removed 5 bases at V and 3 bases at J, leaving 6 bases unmatched. This CDR3 is built from 13 residues. Germline V lookup: CDR1 SQVTM, CDR2 ANQGSEA.

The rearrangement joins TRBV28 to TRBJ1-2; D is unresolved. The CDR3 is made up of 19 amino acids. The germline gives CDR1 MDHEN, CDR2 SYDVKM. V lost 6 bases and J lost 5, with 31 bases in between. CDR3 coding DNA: TGTGCCAGCAGCTATACGATACATCCAAACCTGAGAAGCGTATATGGCTACACCTTC. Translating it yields CASSYTIHPNLRSVYGYTF.

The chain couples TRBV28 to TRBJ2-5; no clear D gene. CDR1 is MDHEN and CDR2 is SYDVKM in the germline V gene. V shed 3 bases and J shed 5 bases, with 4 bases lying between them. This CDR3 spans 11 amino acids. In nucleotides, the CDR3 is TGTGCCAGCAGTTTGAGGGAGACCCAGTACTTC. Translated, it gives CASSLRETQYF.

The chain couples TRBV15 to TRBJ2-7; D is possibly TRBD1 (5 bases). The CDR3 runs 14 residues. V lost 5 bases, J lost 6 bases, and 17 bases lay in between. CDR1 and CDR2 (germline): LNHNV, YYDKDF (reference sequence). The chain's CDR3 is CATSVFKGMGEQYF. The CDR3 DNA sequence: TGTGCCACCAGCGTCTTTAAGGGGATGGGCGAGCAGTACTTC.

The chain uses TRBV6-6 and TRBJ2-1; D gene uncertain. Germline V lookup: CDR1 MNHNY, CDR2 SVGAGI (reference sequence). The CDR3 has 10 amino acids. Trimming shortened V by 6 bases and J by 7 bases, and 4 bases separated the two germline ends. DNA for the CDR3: TGTGCCAGCAGGGGTAATGAGCAGTTCTTC. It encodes CASRGNEQFF.

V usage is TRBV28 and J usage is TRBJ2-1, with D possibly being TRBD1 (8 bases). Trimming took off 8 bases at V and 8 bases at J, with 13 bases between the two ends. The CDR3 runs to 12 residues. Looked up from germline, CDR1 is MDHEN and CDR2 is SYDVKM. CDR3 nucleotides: TGTGCCAGCCGGACAGGGAGGGATGAGCAGTTCTTC. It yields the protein CASRTGRDEQFF.

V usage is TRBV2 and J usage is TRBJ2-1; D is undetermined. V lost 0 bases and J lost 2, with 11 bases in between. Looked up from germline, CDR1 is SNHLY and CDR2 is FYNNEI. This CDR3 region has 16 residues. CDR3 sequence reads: CASSEALIRPYNEQFF. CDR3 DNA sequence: TGTGCCAGCAGTGAAGCGCTTATAAGGCCCTACAATGAGCAGTTCTTC.

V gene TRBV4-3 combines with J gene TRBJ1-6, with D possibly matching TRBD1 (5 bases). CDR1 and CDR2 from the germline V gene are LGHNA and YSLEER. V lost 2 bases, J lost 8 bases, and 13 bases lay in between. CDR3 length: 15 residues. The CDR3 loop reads CASSQRDSFYSPLHF. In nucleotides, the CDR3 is TGCGCCAGCAGCCAACGGGACTCTTTTTATTCACCCCTCCACTTT.

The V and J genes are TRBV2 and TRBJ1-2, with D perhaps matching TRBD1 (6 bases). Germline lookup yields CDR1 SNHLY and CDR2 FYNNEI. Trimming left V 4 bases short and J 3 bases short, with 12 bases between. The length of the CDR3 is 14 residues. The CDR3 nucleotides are TGTGCCAGCAGTGGGTCAGGGGATTACTATGGCTACACCTTC. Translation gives CASSGSGDYYGYTF. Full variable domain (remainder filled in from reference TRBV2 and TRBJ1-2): EPEVTQTPSHQVTQMGQEVILRCVPISNHLYFYWYRQILGQKVEFLVSFYNNEISEKSEIFDDQFSVERPDGSNFTLKIRSTKLEDSAMYFCASSGSGDYYGYTFGSGTRLTVV.

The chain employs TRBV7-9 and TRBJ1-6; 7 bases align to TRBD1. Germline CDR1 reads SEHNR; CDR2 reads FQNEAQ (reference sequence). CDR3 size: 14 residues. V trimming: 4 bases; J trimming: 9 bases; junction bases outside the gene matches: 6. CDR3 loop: CASSSTGIGSPLHF. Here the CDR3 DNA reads TGTGCCAGCAGCTCGACAGGGATAGGTTCACCCCTCCACTTT.

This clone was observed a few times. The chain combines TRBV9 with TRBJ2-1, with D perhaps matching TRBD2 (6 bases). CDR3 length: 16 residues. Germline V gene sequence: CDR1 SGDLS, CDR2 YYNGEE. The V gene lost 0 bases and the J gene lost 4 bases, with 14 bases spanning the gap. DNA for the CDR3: TGTGCCAGCAGCGTAGCTTTGGGGGGAAAATACAATGAGCAGTTCTTC. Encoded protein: CASSVALGGKYNEQFF.

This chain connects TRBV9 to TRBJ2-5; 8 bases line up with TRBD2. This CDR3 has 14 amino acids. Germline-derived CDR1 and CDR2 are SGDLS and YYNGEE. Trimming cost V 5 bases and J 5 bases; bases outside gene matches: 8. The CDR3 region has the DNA TGTGCCAGCAGTCGAGCGGGGGACTTTGAGACCCAGTACTTC. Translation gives CASSRAGDFETQYF.

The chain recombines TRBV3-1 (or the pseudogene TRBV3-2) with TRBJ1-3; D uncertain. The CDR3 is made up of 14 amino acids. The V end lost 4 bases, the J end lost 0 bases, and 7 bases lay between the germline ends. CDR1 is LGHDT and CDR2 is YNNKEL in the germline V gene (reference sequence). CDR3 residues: CASSPAGSGNTIYF. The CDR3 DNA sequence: TGTGCCAGCAGCCCAGCAGGCTCTGGAAACACCATATATTTT.

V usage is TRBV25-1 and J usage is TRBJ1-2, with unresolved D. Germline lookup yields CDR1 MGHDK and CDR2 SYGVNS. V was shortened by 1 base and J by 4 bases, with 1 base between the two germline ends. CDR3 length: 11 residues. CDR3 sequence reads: CASSEFYGYTF. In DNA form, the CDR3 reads TGTGCCAGCAGTGAATTCTATGGCTACACCTTC.

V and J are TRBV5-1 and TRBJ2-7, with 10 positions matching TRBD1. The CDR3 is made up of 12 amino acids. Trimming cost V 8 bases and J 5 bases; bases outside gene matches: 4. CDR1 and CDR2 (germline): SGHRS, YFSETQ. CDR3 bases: TGCGCCAGTAGGACAGGGGGGAACGAGCAGTACTTC. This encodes CASRTGGNEQYF.

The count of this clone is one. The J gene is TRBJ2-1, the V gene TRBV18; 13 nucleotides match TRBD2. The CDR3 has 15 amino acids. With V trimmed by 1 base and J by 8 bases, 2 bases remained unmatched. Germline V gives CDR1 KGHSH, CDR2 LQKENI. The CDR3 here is CASSPQTSGRHEQFF. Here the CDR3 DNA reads TGTGCCAGCTCACCACAGACTAGCGGGAGGCATGAGCAGTTCTTC.

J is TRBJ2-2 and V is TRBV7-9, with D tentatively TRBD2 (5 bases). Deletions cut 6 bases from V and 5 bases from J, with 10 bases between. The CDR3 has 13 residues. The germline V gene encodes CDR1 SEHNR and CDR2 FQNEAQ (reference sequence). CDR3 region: CASRRSGTGELFF. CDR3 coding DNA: TGTGCCAGCAGGAGGTCGGGAACCGGGGAGCTGTTTTTT.

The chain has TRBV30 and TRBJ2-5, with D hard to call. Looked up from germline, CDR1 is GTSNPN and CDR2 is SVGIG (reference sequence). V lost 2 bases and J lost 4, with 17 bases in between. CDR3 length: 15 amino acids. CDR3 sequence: CAWSPSFGPAETQYF. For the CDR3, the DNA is TGTGCCTGGAGTCCGTCTTTTGGTCCTGCAGAGACCCAGTACTTC. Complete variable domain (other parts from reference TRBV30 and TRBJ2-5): SQTIHQWPATLVQPVGSPLSLECTVEGTSNPNLYWYRQAAGRGLQLLFYSVGIGQISSEVPQNLSASRPQDRQFILSSKKLLLSDSGFYLCAWSPSFGPAETQYFGPGTRLLVL.

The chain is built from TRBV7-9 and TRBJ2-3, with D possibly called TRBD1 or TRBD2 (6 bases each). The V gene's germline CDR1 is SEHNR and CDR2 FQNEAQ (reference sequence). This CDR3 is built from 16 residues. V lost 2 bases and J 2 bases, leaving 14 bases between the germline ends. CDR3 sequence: CASSLMGAGFTDTQYF. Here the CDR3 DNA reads TGTGCCAGCAGCTTAATGGGGGCGGGATTCACAGATACGCAGTATTTT.

The CDR3 region is CATSDSHGTTNTGELFF. The CDR3 bases are TGTGCCACCAGTGACTCTCACGGGACTACGAACACCGGGGAGCTGTTTTTT. The rearrangement links TRBV24-1 to TRBJ2-2; TRBD2 agrees at 7 bases. The CDR3 sequence is 17 residues long. V lost 4 bases, J lost 0 bases, and 7 bases stayed unmatched. The germline gives CDR1 KGHDR, CDR2 SFDVKD.

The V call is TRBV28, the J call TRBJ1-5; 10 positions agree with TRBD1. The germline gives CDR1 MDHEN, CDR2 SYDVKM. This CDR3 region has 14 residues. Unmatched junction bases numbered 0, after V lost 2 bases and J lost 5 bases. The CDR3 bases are TGTGCCAGCAGTTTAGGGACAGGGGATCAGCCCCAGCATTTT. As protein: CASSLGTGDQPQHF.

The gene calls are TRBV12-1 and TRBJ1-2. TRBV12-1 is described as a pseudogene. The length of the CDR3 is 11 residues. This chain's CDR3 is CASSEVYGYTF. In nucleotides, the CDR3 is TGTGCCAGCAGCGAAGTCTATGGCTACACCTTC.

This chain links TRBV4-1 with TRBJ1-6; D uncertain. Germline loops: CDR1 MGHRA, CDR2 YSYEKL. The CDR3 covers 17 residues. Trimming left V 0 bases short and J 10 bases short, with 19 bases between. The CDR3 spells CASSQEGGVPAGSPLHF. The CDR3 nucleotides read TGCGCCAGCAGCCAAGAGGGTGGGGTCCCAGCAGGATCACCCCTCCACTTT.